This entry concerns a single TCR beta chain. What it binds is not known. V was shortened by 3 bases and J by 4 bases, with 13 bases between the two germline ends. This CDR3 is 14 amino acids long. The germline gives CDR1 MDHEN, CDR2 SYDVKM. TCRdb processed the 5' RACE reads anew with MiXCR; each CDR3 protein has one entry. The table records hundreds of thousands of distinct CDR3 sequences, roughly an eighth of them present only once. This entry comes from a study of identical twins. Study results and limitations: Models underestimated out-of-frame TCR alpha sharing in monozygotic twins. For out-of-frame alpha sequences shared by twins, low generation probability was in excess.

A further study also used this sample, focusing on yellow fever vaccine responses in identical twins.

Sequences were obtained from PBMCs. This chain joins TRBV28 and TRBJ2-7; no clear D. The source of this sequence is a woman aged 18 to 35 in good health. Here the CDR3 DNA reads TGTGCCAGCAGTTTTTTGGCCTCCTTATACGAGCAGTACGTC. It specifies CASSFLASLYEQYV.